The next 16 T cell receptor beta chains were all read from a single sample in a study of shared clonotypes between healthy human individuals. Assay: immunoSEQ multiplex PCR; the TCRdb copy retains only in-frame clones and omits some. The sample lists hundreds of thousands of clones, 85% to 95% seen once, with approximately 0.12% in the top ten. Naive CD8 populations comprised CD45RO-negative cells positively selected for CCR7, excluding terminally differentiated effector memory CD45RA+ cells. The sequenced sample consisted of naive CD8+ T cells sorted from blood. The receptors here all came from a woman aged 30 to 39 in good health.

The gene calls are TRBV11-2 and TRBJ1-4, with TRBD1 identical over 8 bases. The CDR3 spans 16 residues. Germline V gene lookup returns CDR1 SGHAT and CDR2 FQNNGV. V was pared by 5 bases and J by 7 bases, with 12 bases of the junction left unmatched. The DNA of the CDR3 is TGTGCCAGCAGCCGGACAGGGAGGCGGGAGGGTGAAAAACTGTTTTTT. Translating it yields CASSRTGRREGEKLFF.

The rearrangement links TRBV28 to TRBJ2-5; D unresolved. The tail of the sequence fits TRBJ2-7 better, so the J call may be wrong. CDR3 length equals 14 residues. Germline V lookup: CDR1 MDHEN, CDR2 SYDVKM. This chain's CDR3 is CASSLFSDSYEQYF. The DNA of the CDR3 is TGTGCCAGCAGTTTATTCAGCGATTCCTACGAGCAGTACTTC.

The chain couples TRBV5-1 to TRBJ2-1; 9 bases are shared with TRBD2. The CDR3 totals 14 residues. Germline V CDR1 and CDR2: SGHRS, YFSETQ. Trimming removed 4 bases from V and 5 bases from J; junction bases left unmatched: 4. The CDR3 region has the DNA TGCGCCAGCAGCCCGGCTAGCGGGGACAATGAGCAGTTCTTC. This translates into CASSPASGDNEQFF.

This clone was observed a single time. The gene calls are TRBV28 and TRBJ1-6, with TRBD1 as a possible D gene (5 bases). This CDR3 comprises 15 residues. The ends were cut back, 2 bases at V and 6 bases at J, with 11 bases in the middle. CDR1 is MDHEN, CDR2 SYDVKM, per germline. The CDR3 protein is CASSLRGRGNSPLHF. The CDR3 DNA follows: TGTGCCAGCAGTTTAAGGGGACGGGGTAATTCACCCCTCCACTTT.

The rearrangement links TRBV5-1 to TRBJ2-7, with 13 bases aligning to TRBD2. The ends lost 0 bases at V and 8 bases at J; junction bases unmatched: 5. Germline V gene sequence: CDR1 SGHRS, CDR2 YFSETQ. The CDR3 loop spans 15 amino acids. CDR3 bases: TGCGCCAGCAGCTTGGAAGGGACTAGCGGGAATCAGCAGTACTTC. It encodes CASSLEGTSGNQQYF.

V is TRBV19 and J is TRBJ2-7, with TRBD2 identical over 7 bases. J gave up 6 bases and V 5 bases, and 10 bases lay outside the gene matches. From germline, CDR1 is LNHDA and CDR2 SQIVND (reference sequence). The CDR3 length is 14 residues. The CDR3 DNA reads TGTGCCAGTAGTGGGCTAGCGGCCCGCGGCGAGCAGTACTTC. Protein sequence: CASSGLAARGEQYF.

V and J are TRBV4-1 and TRBJ1-5; a weak D match, TRBD1 (6 bases). V was cut by 1 base and J by 5 bases, with 9 bases left in between. The CDR3 extends over 14 amino acids. Germline CDR1 and CDR2: MGHRA and YSYEKL. As DNA, the CDR3 is TGCGCCAGCAGCCAAGTGGCAGGGGATCAGCCCCAGCATTTT. It specifies CASSQVAGDQPQHF.

This sequence joins TRBV2 and TRBJ2-5; possible D gene TRBD2, 5 bases. Germline CDR1 SNHLY, CDR2 FYNNEI. Trimming took 3 bases from V and 6 from J, leaving 8 bases between them. The length of the CDR3 is 12 residues. The CDR3 sequence is CASSERVQTQYF. The CDR3 DNA follows: TGTGCCAGCAGTGAGAGGGTGCAGACCCAGTACTTC.

This sequence joins TRBV11-2 and TRBJ1-1, with D maybe TRBD1 (5 bases). V was shortened by 4 bases and J by 5 bases, with 11 bases between the two germline ends. The CDR3 is 13 residues long. The V gene's germline CDR1 is SGHAT and CDR2 FQNNGV. The CDR3 nucleotides read TGTGCCAGCAGCTCTGTGGGGCGTACTGAAGCTTTCTTT. Translation: CASSSVGRTEAFF.

CDR3 protein: CASSFDSSYNEQFF. In DNA, the CDR3 is TGTGCCAGCAGCTTTGATAGCTCCTACAATGAGCAGTTCTTC. The rearrangement joins TRBV7-2 to TRBJ2-1; D uncertain. With 3 bases removed from V and 0 bases from J, the gap between germline ends came to 6 bases. CDR1 is SGHTA and CDR2 is FQGNSA in the germline V gene. The CDR3 is 14 residues long.

For the CDR3, the DNA is TGTGCCTGGAGTGTGGGGCAGGGGTACTACGAGCAGTACTTC. The encoded protein is CAWSVGQGYYEQYF. The chain links TRBV30 to TRBJ2-7, with a tentative D call TRBD1 (6 bases). This CDR3 is 14 amino acids long. V lost 0 bases, J lost 3 bases, and 12 bases lay in between. The germline gives CDR1 GTSNPN, CDR2 SVGIG (reference sequence).

The chain is built from TRBV27 and TRBJ2-6; no reliable D call. V was cut by 2 bases and J by 0 bases, with 8 bases left in between. The CDR3 covers 16 residues. Germline values: CDR1 MNHEY, CDR2 SMNVEV (reference sequence). CDR3 amino acids: CASSLIAGSGANVLTF. CDR3 nucleotides: TGTGCCAGCAGTTTAATTGCAGGCTCTGGGGCCAACGTCCTGACTTTC.

CDR3 in DNA: TGTGCCAGCAGTGAAGGGGTGGGCAGGAGAGGCTACACCTTC. It yields the protein CASSEGVGRRGYTF. The V gene is TRBV2, the J gene TRBJ1-2; D not resolved. There are 14 residues in the CDR3. From germline, CDR1 is SNHLY and CDR2 FYNNEI. The V end was cut by 1 base, the J end by 8 bases, with 14 bases between.

V is TRBV5-1 and J is TRBJ2-7, with D possibly matching TRBD1 (5 bases). Germline V gene sequence: CDR1 SGHRS, CDR2 YFSETQ. With 5 bases removed from V and 2 bases from J, the gap between germline ends came to 11 bases. This CDR3 is built from 13 residues. CDR3 DNA sequence: TGCGCCAGCAGGGCGGAAGGGGCCTACGAGCAGTACTTC. Protein product: CASRAEGAYEQYF.

The chain couples TRBV6-5 to TRBJ2-7, with TRBD2 matching over 9 bases. V trimming: 4 bases; J trimming: 1 base; junction bases outside the gene matches: 5. The germline V gene encodes CDR1 MNHEY and CDR2 SVGAGI. This CDR3 region has 15 residues. CDR3 DNA: TGTGCCAGCAGTTCCCAGCGGGAGGTGTCCTACGAGCAGTACTTC. This translates into CASSSQREVSYEQYF.

Points on this clone: Other DNA sequences of this sample code for an identical CDR3. V is TRBV28 and J is TRBJ2-7; D unresolved. CDR1 is MDHEN, CDR2 SYDVKM, per germline. The CDR3 loop spans 11 amino acids. The V end lost 2 bases, the J end lost 6 bases, and 5 bases lay between the germline ends. This chain's CDR3 is CASSLGSEQYF. The CDR3 region has the DNA TGTGCCAGCAGTTTAGGTTCCGAGCAGTACTTC. The complete variable domain, with remaining parts taken from reference TRBV28 and TRBJ2-7, reads DVKVTQSSRYLVKRTGEKVFLECVQDMDHENMFWYRQDPGLGLRLIYFSYDVKMKEKGDIPEGYSVSREKKERFSLILESASTNQTSMYLCASSLGSEQYFGPGTRLTVT.